Reported below is one T cell receptor beta chain. Its cognate antigen has yet to be identified. No quality values exist for individual bases; no much larger clone is one base distant. The data were taken from a study of vaccination and CD4 T cells after COVID-19 (dated by TCRdb to 2021 to 2024). Context from the whole study: Every convalescent patient had a positive nasal swab PCR test for SARS-CoV-2, with mild disease in several patients and severe disease in one. Post-COVID blood samples from convalescent patients were collected a median of 101 days after diagnosis, with a range of roughly 35 to 180 days. In around 10 COVID-19 convalescent patients and 4 infection-naive healthy vaccine recipients, researchers compared the spike-specific CD4+ TCR repertoire from before mRNA vaccination with the repertoire from after. The cultures were stimulated with overlapping spike peptide pools from SARS-CoV-2 and from the common cold coronaviruses HCoV-NL63, HCoV-OC43 and HCoV-229E. Each participant got two doses of either the Pfizer-BioNTech BNT162b2 vaccine (n=8) or the Moderna mRNA-1273 vaccine (n=2). The time from the second vaccine dose to post-vaccine blood sampling had a median of around 72 days and ranged from about 14 to 241 days. As controls, cultures received a CEFX viral epitope pool (the positive control), an HIV-1 Nef peptide pool (the negative control), or no peptide at all. Six males and four females were included in the convalescent cohort, with two Hispanic individuals, seven Caucasians, two Asians and one multiracial person represented. What the research found in general, with its limitations: In convalescent patients, a median 86.3% of post-vaccine SARS-CoV-2-reactive clones were detected only after vaccination, suggesting vaccine-specific priming. Only a relatively small number of convalescent patients were included in the study, and early timepoints following natural infection were not analyzed. The median count of SARS-CoV-2-reactive clonotypes went up from 20 to 25 after infection to around 38 after vaccination, although the change was not significant. Of the vaccine-specific clones in convalescent patients, 304 of 307, or nearly all, reacted only to SARS-CoV-2 spike and did not cross-react with common cold coronaviruses.

Read against the paper, the sample's treatment or condition label means: approximately nine-day PBMC culture with coronavirus spike peptide pools or control peptides (ViraFEST assay). The study used the ViraFEST assay, which expanded antigen-specific T cells with peptide pools and then identified expanded clonotypes by TCR sequencing. The positive SARS-CoV-2 PCR tests of the convalescent patients were dated from March to December 2020, before the Alpha, Beta and Delta variants emerged in the United States. PBMCs were cultured at a few million per well in IMDM supplemented with 5% human AB serum and about 10 IU/ml IL-2, with approximately 10 ug/ml peptide pools added. On days 3 and 7, half of the culture medium was replaced with fresh IL-2-containing medium. After approximately eleven days of culture, CD4+ T cells were isolated by negative selection using the EasySep CD4+ T cell isolation kit. Ficoll-Paque Plus gradient centrifugation was used to isolate PBMCs from whole blood, and the isolated PBMCs were then either used fresh or cryopreserved at -140C. Triplicate wells were generally used for each culture condition.

The method behind the library was PCR. At the Johns Hopkins FTIC core, DNA from the cultured CD4+ T cells underwent TCR sequencing with the Oncomine TCR Beta short-read assay. The QIAamp micro DNA kit was used to extract genomic DNA from the cultured CD4+ T cells. Oncomine TCR Beta libraries from cultured CD4+ T cells were pooled using unique dual indexes and sequenced on an Illumina iSeq 100. As for how the authors treated the data: Non-productive sequences were removed, and CDR3s not starting with C, not ending with F or W, or shorter than 7 amino acids were discarded. Antigen-specific clonotypes were identified with the MANAFEST web application by comparing peptide-stimulated wells with reference and other culture wells. To be called positive, a clone needed an FDR below 0.05, an odds ratio above 5, and a productive frequency above 0.1% in at least two of three replicate wells. A clonotype counted as cross-reactive if it showed significant expansion both in the SARS-CoV-2 spike wells and in at least one common cold coronavirus spike condition. CDR3 homology was assessed with Levenshtein distances (stringdist) and unrooted phylogenetic trees (ape) in R version 3.6.1. The raw public reads went through TCRdb reprocessing: fastp at Q25, MiXCR clone calling, in-frame beta chains kept. Entries are consolidated by CDR3 protein sequence, retaining the most common genes and DNA. The authors' filters were not applied to this entry. The sample table holds approximately 13,000 distinct CDR3 sequences, of which approximately 30% were seen once. Approximately 17% of the sample rests with the top ten.

The CDR3 holds 15 amino acids from the cysteine to the phenylalanine. Of the read, only the CDR3 DNA is kept; its 45 bases are in frame from base 1. From the germline V gene, CDR1 is LGHNA and CDR2 is YSLEER. V lost 2 bases and J lost 4 bases; the stretch between them is 11 bases long. The rearranged chain carries TRBV4-3 and TRBJ2-2, with TRBD2 tentatively as D gene (6 bases match). This receptor was taken from a human donor with COVID-19. Sequenced material: cultured CD4+ T cells from blood. The DNA sequence reads TGCGCCAGCAGCCAAAGGCGGGGTAGCACCGGGGAGCTGTTTTTT. It is translated as CASSQRRGSTGELFF.